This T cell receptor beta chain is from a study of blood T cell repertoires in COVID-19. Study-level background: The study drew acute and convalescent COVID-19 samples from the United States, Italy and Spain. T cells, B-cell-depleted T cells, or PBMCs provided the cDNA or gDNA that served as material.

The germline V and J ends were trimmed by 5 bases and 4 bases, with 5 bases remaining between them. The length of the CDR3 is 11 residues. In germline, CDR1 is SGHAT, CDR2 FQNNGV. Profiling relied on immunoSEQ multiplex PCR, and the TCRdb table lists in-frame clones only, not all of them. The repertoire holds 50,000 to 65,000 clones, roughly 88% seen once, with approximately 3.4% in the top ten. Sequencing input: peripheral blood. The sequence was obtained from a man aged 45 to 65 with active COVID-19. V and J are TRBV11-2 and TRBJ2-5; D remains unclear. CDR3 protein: CASSHGETQYF. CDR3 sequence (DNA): TGTGCCAGCAGCCACGGAGAGACCCAGTACTTC.